The 30 T cell receptor beta chains below were found in one sample sequenced in a study of T cells expressing NK-cell markers. TCRdb reprocessed the 5' RACE reads, keeping one entry per CDR3 protein, no DNA. The repertoire table contains about 110,000 distinct CDR3 sequences. The source material was blood T cells: a sorted CD56 or NKG2C T cell subset, CD4+ or CD8+ T cells, or bulk PBMC T cells (not recorded which). These receptors all come from a woman aged 18-70 years in good health.

The CDR3 region is CATIPGGGRGRRETQYF. The rearrangement uses TRBV15 and TRBJ2-5; TCRdb picks TRBD2, but there is no DNA to check that call. Germline V gives CDR1 LNHNV, CDR2 YYDKDF (reference sequence). The CDR3 sequence is 17 residues long. Using reference TRBV15 and TRBJ2-5 for the parts outside the CDR3, the full variable domain is DAMVIQNPRYQVTQFGKPVTLSCSQTLNHNVMYWYQQKSSQAPKLLFHYYDKDFNNEADTPDNFQSRRPNTSFCFLDIRSPGLGDTAMYLCATIPGGGRGRRETQYFGPGTRLLVL.

The chain carries TRBV9 and TRBJ2-5. The V gene's germline CDR1 is SGDLS and CDR2 YYNGEE. This CDR3 is built from 15 residues. The CDR3 loop is CASSGYVGSQETQYF. Combining the CDR3 with reference TRBV9 and TRBJ2-5 gives the whole variable domain DSGVTQTPKHLITATGQRVTLRCSPRSGDLSVYWYQQSLDQGLQFLIQYYNGEERAKGNILERFSAQQFPDLHSELNLSSLELGDSALYFCASSGYVGSQETQYFGPGTRLLVL.

The chain has TRBV29-1 and TRBJ1-2. The CDR3 spans 12 residues. Germline V gene lookup returns CDR1 SQVTM and CDR2 ANQGSEA. CDR3 amino acids: CSVGDSGIGYTF.

The chain combines TRBV7-8 with TRBJ2-3; TCRdb reports TRBD2, a call that lacks DNA to check it against. CDR1 SGHVS and CDR2 FQNEAQ come from the germline V gene. CDR3 length equals 17 residues. CDR3 region: CASSLAVGTSGIDTQYF.

The chain couples TRBV4-3 to TRBJ2-7; TCRdb's assignment of TRBD1 cannot be checked, as there is no DNA. CDR1 is LGHNA, CDR2 YSLEER, per germline. The CDR3 runs 14 residues. The CDR3 region is CASSQEQGAYEQYF.

The chain carries TRBV7-9 and TRBJ1-1; without DNA, the TCRdb call of TRBD1 cannot be checked. The CDR3 has 13 amino acids. The germline V gene encodes CDR1 SEHNR and CDR2 FQNEAQ (reference sequence). Here the CDR3 reads CASRPGGHTEAFF.

The genes are TRBV20-1 and TRBJ2-2. The CDR3 is 11 amino acids. CDR1 and CDR2 from the germline V gene are DFQATT and SNEGSKA (reference sequence). CDR3 sequence: CSAPRTGELFF.

The CDR3: CASSLGARENLFF. The V gene is TRBV28, the J gene TRBJ1-4; TCRdb proposes TRBD1, but this gene call is untestable without DNA. The CDR3 consists of 13 residues. CDR1 MDHEN and CDR2 SYDVKM come from the germline V gene.

The chain employs TRBV6-1 and TRBJ1-5; with no DNA, the TCRdb D assignment of TRBD1 cannot be verified. In germline, CDR1 is MNHNS, CDR2 SASEGT. There are 17 residues in the CDR3. The CDR3 region is CASSQEYVTGGDQPQHF.

The gene calls are TRBV12-3 or TRBV12-4 and TRBJ2-7; TCRdb's D call, TRBD1, is unchecked because there is no DNA. This CDR3 comprises 14 residues. CDR3 amino acids: CASSSFGGWREQYF.

The chain uses TRBV20-1 and TRBJ2-1; TCRdb returns TRBD1, unconfirmable since there is no DNA. Germline loops: CDR1 DFQATT, CDR2 SNEGSKA (reference sequence). The CDR3 consists of 14 residues. The CDR3 spells CSADTGGGWDEQFF.

J is TRBJ2-7 and V is TRBV7-8; TCRdb gives TRBD2 as the D gene, but with no DNA this cannot be confirmed. The CDR3 has 14 amino acids. Germline values: CDR1 SGHVS, CDR2 FQNEAQ. The CDR3 loop reads CASSPGLAGDEQYF.

The chain employs TRBV4-1 and TRBJ2-1; TCRdb's D gene call, TRBD2, goes unchecked for lack of DNA. Germline assignment: CDR1 MGHRA and CDR2 YSYEKL. This CDR3 is 15 amino acids long. CDR3 residues: CASSQGGLAGNEQFF.

CDR3 sequence: CASSYTTGNTEAFF. The chain joins TRBV6-5 to TRBJ1-1; TCRdb lists TRBD1, though no DNA is available to test this call. The germline gives CDR1 MNHEY, CDR2 SVGAGI. The CDR3 has 14 residues.

The chain links TRBV10-3 to TRBJ2-1; TCRdb reports TRBD2, a call that lacks DNA to check it against. The CDR3 totals 14 residues. Germline values: CDR1 ENHRY, CDR2 SYGVKD. CDR3 sequence reads: CAIKSAAEYNEQFF.

The rearrangement joins TRBV20-1 to TRBJ2-3; TCRdb's D call, TRBD2, is unchecked because there is no DNA. This CDR3 spans 15 amino acids. Germline V lookup: CDR1 DFQATT, CDR2 SNEGSKA (reference sequence). CDR3 residues: CSALPGLTSTDTQYF.

V usage is TRBV19 and J usage is TRBJ2-5; TCRdb reports TRBD1, a call that lacks DNA to check it against. Germline-derived CDR1 and CDR2 are LNHDA and SQIVND (reference sequence). This CDR3 has 15 amino acids. This CDR3 is CASSIQRQGRETQYF.

This chain links TRBV7-9 with TRBJ1-5; TCRdb selects TRBD1, and the lack of DNA leaves this call unchecked. Germline V gene data show CDR1 as SEHNR and CDR2 as FQNEAQ (reference sequence). The CDR3 extends over 14 amino acids. CDR3 residues: CASSFGGGPQPQHF.

The chain has TRBV4-1 and TRBJ1-6. This CDR3 has 13 residues. CDR1 is MGHRA and CDR2 is YSYEKL in the germline V gene. CDR3 residues: CASSQDQGSPLHF.

The chain uses TRBV9 and TRBJ2-1; TCRdb picks TRBD2, but there is no DNA to check that call. From germline, CDR1 is SGDLS and CDR2 YYNGEE. This CDR3 is 18 amino acids long. CDR3: CASSGLAGARVSYNEQFF.

The rearrangement joins TRBV27 to TRBJ2-5. Per the germline V gene, CDR1 is MNHEY and CDR2 is SMNVEV (reference sequence). CDR3 length: 13 amino acids. The CDR3 sequence: CASSPRSWETQYF.

The rearrangement links TRBV20-1 to TRBJ1-2; the TRBD1 assignment by TCRdb is unverifiable without DNA. Germline CDR1 reads DFQATT; CDR2 reads SNEGSKA (reference sequence). This CDR3 spans 15 amino acids. The CDR3 reads CSARVDSLSFFGYTF.

The V and J genes are TRBV27 and TRBJ1-2. CDR3 length: 14 residues. Germline values: CDR1 MNHEY, CDR2 SMNVEV (reference sequence). CDR3 protein: CASSPLGQPNGYTF.

V and J are TRBV7-9 and TRBJ1-1; the D call of TRBD1 rests on TCRdb alone, since no DNA is present to check it. The CDR3 totals 15 residues. Germline V CDR1 and CDR2: SEHNR, FQNEAQ (reference sequence). The CDR3 reads CASSPKDRELTEAFF.

The rearrangement joins TRBV28 to TRBJ2-7; TCRdb designates TRBD1, a call that cannot be tested without DNA. This CDR3 comprises 14 residues. Germline-derived CDR1 and CDR2 are MDHEN and SYDVKM. CDR3 amino acids: CASSRTGLDYEQYF. Full variable domain (remainder filled in from reference TRBV28 and TRBJ2-7): DVKVTQSSRYLVKRTGEKVFLECVQDMDHENMFWYRQDPGLGLRLIYFSYDVKMKEKGDIPEGYSVSREKKERFSLILESASTNQTSMYLCASSRTGLDYEQYFGPGTRLTVT.

The chain uses TRBV6-5 and TRBJ2-5. Germline lookup yields CDR1 MNHEY and CDR2 SVGAGI. The CDR3 runs to 17 residues. The CDR3 sequence is CASSYSLRNPNQETQYF.

The gene calls are TRBV28 and TRBJ2-1. Germline V gives CDR1 MDHEN, CDR2 SYDVKM. The CDR3 spans 13 residues. The chain's CDR3 is CASSPNTYNEQFF.

This chain connects TRBV20-1 to TRBJ2-7; as DNA is missing, the TRBD2 call by TCRdb cannot be tested. This CDR3 is 12 amino acids long. Germline V gives CDR1 DFQATT, CDR2 SNEGSKA (reference sequence). This chain's CDR3 is CSARLAEYEQYF.

V gene TRBV4-1 combines with J gene TRBJ1-1; as DNA is missing, the TRBD1 call by TCRdb cannot be tested. CDR1 is MGHRA and CDR2 is YSYEKL in the germline V gene. The CDR3 runs 14 residues. This CDR3 is CASRQGDRGIEAFF.

CDR3 amino acids: CASSYGLAAPGELFF. The chain links TRBV19 to TRBJ2-2; no DNA is available, so the TRBD2 call from TCRdb remains unchecked. The CDR3 sequence is 15 residues long. From germline, CDR1 is LNHDA and CDR2 SQIVND (reference sequence).